This T cell receptor (beta chain) originates from a study of blood T cell repertoires in COVID-19. Study information: Sites across the United States, Italy and Spain contributed samples from acute and convalescent COVID-19. PBMCs, B-cell-depleted T cells, or T cells were the source of the cDNA or gDNA that made up the material.

Per the original data handling: The assay estimated nucleated cells by amplifying reference gene primers. Repertoires were generated with immunoSEQ multiplex PCR, while TCRdb's copy carries only in-frame clones and drops some. That table is the source of V, J and clone size, and D and trimming were worked out from the DNA. The data hold some 13,000 clones, with around 87% observed a single time. The sequenced sample was peripheral blood. The sequence derives from a human donor in a cohort sampled during active COVID-19.

CDR3 DNA sequence: TGTGCCATCAGTGAGGGAGACAGGATTAGCACAGATACGCAGTATTTT. Translating it yields CAISEGDRISTDTQYF. The J gene is TRBJ2-3, the V gene TRBV10-3; maybe TRBD1 (6 bases). Trimming pared 2 bases from V and 0 bases from J, leaving 12 bases between. Per the germline V gene, CDR1 is ENHRY and CDR2 is SYGVKD. CDR3 length: 16 amino acids.